These 6 T cell receptor beta chains originate from one sample sequenced in a study of neurological immune-mediated disorders. One entry per CDR3 protein results from TCRdb running MiXCR on the 5' RACE reads. The top ten hold around 9% of the sample, which has some 34,000 distinct CDR3 sequences, around 1.5% seen once. The sequencing sample was made of PBMCs. The receptors shown here come from a woman aged 25 to 39 with multiple sclerosis.

This clonotype was recorded at least ten times. The chain has TRBV9 and TRBJ2-7; maybe TRBD1 (7 bases). Deletions cut 4 bases from V and 4 bases from J, with 18 bases between. The V gene's germline CDR1 is SGDLS and CDR2 YYNGEE. This CDR3 is built from 15 residues. This CDR3 reads CASSLGGLGGYEQYF. CDR3 coding DNA: TGTGCCAGCAGCCTAGGGGGCCTCGGAGGGTACGAGCAGTACTTC. The full variable domain, rest sourced from reference TRBV9 and TRBJ2-7, is DSGVTQTPKHLITATGQRVTLRCSPRSGDLSVYWYQQSLDQGLQFLIQYYNGEERAKGNILERFSAQQFPDLHSELNLSSLELGDSALYFCASSLGGLGGYEQYFGPGTRLTVT.

This clonotype has a count of ten or more. The V and J genes are TRBV14 and TRBJ2-1; the D call may be TRBD1 or TRBD2 (5 bases each). This CDR3 contains 15 residues. The ends were cut back, 1 base at V and 4 bases at J, with 11 bases in the middle. CDR1 is SGHDN, CDR2 FVKESK, per germline. The CDR3 here is CASSQVSGPYNEQFF. The CDR3 nucleotides are TGTGCCAGCAGCCAAGTATCGGGGCCGTACAATGAGCAGTTCTTC.

Many counts were recorded for this clonotype. The chain employs TRBV20-1 and TRBJ2-5, with D unclear. The CDR3 is made up of 12 amino acids. In germline, CDR1 is DFQATT, CDR2 SNEGSKA (reference sequence). Trimming took 5 bases from V and 3 from J, leaving 10 bases between them. CDR3 in DNA: TGCAGTGCTTATCGAAGCGAAGAGACCCAGTACTTC. As protein: CSAYRSEETQYF.

This clonotype came up many times. The chain links TRBV25-1 to TRBJ2-3, with unresolved D. The germline V and J ends were trimmed by 4 bases and 2 bases, with 7 bases remaining between them. In germline, CDR1 is MGHDK, CDR2 SYGVNS. The CDR3 contains 13 residues. The CDR3 sequence: CASSVLVTDTQYF. The CDR3 bases are TGTGCCAGCAGTGTCCTGGTCACAGATACGCAGTATTTT.

This clonotype was picked up many times. The chain recombines TRBV20-1 with TRBJ2-7; possible D gene TRBD1, 6 bases. CDR3 length equals 12 residues. The V gene lost 8 bases and the J gene lost 1 base, with 12 bases spanning the gap. Germline V gives CDR1 DFQATT, CDR2 SNEGSKA (reference sequence). CDR3 nucleotide sequence: TGCAGTTGTAAAACAGGGTCCTACGAGCAGTACTTC. It specifies CSCKTGSYEQYF.

This clonotype was detected many times. V usage is TRBV7-8 and J usage is TRBJ1-1; 7 bases map to TRBD1. The CDR3 consists of 14 residues. In germline, CDR1 is SGHVS, CDR2 FQNEAQ. V lost 5 bases to trimming and J lost 4 bases; unmatched junction nucleotides: 7. In nucleotides, the CDR3 is TGTGCCAGCAGCCCCCCAAGGGGGCTCACTGAAGCTTTCTTT. Encoded protein: CASSPPRGLTEAFF.